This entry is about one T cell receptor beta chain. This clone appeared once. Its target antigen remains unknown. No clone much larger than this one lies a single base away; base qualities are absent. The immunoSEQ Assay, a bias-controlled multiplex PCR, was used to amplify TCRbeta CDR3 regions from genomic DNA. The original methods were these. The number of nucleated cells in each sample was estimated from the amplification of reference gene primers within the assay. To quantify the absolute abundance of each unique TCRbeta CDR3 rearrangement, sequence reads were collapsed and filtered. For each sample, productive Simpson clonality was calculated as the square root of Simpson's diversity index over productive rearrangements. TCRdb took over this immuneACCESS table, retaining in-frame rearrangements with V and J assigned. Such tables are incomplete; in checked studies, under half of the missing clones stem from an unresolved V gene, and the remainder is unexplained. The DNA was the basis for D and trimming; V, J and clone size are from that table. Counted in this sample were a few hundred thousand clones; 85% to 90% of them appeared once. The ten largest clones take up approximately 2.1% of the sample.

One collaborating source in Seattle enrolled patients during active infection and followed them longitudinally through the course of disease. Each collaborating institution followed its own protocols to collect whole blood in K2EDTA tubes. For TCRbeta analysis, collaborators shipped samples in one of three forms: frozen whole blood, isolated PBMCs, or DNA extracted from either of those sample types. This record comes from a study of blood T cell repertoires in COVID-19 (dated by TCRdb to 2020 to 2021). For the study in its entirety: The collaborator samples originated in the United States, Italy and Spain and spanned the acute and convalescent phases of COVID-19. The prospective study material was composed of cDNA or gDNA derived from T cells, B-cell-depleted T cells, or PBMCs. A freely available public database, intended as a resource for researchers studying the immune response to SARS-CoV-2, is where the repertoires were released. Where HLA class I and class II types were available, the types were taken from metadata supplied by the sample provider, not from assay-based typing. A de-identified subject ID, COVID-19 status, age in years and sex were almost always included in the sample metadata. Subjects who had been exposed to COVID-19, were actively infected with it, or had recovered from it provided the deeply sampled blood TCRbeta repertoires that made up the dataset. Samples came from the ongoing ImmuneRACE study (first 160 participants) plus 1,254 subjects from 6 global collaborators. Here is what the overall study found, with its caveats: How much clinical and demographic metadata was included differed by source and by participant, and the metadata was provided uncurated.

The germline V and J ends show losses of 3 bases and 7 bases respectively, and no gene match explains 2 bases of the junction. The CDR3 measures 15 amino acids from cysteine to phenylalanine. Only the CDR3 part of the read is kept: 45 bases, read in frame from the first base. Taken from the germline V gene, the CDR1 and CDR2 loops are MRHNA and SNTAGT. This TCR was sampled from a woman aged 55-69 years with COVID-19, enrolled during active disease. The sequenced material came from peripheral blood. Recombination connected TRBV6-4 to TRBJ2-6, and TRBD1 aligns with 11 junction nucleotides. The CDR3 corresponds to CASSEGTGGANVLTF. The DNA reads TGTGCCAGCAGTGAAGGGACAGGGGGTGCCAACGTCCTGACTTTC.